This TCR beta chain was recovered during a study of PD-1 blockade in classical Hodgkin lymphoma. In the case of this clone: Its specificity is unknown.

V was clipped by 0 bases and J by 11 bases, with 17 bases between them. CDR3 length: 14 amino acids. CDR1 is SGHNT, CDR2 YYREEE, per germline (reference sequence). Broader study findings: Baseline diversity was lower in partial responders and progressors than complete responders. Later analyses included only patients treated at least 1 year post-ASCT. While CD8+ TCR diversity did not rise significantly by C4D1, CD4+ TCR diversity did. Newly diagnosed patients were said to have less baseline TCR diversity than healthy donors did.

Clones were sequenced by immunoSEQ multiplex PCR, and TCRdb holds only the in-frame ones, with some missing. The top ten hold 10% of the sample, which has tens of thousands of clones, 91% seen once. Time point defined: cycle 4 day 1 (C4D1), after 5 to 7 weeks of nivolumab. Every patient experienced relapse after autologous stem cell transplantation, and brentuximab vedotin exposure varied. This sequence originates from a human donor with classical Hodgkin lymphoma. This material consisted of peripheral blood mononuclear cells (PBMCs), taken before the fourth cycle of nivolumab. The chain employs TRBV5-4 and TRBJ1-1; D is undetermined. DNA for the CDR3: TGTGCCAGCAGCTTGGTAGGCAACGATCAAGAGGCTTTCTTT. Translation: CASSLVGNDQEAFF.